These 8 T cell receptor beta chains came from one sample sequenced in a study of blood T cell repertoires in COVID-19. TCRdb keeps only in-frame clones here, not all; method: immunoSEQ multiplex PCR. The sample contains 45,000 to 55,000 clones, roughly 84% of which appear only once. Sequencing was performed on peripheral blood. These receptors originate from a man in his fifties or sixties with active COVID-19.

The V gene is TRBV3-1 (or the pseudogene TRBV3-2), the J gene TRBJ1-1; D gene unclear. Germline assignment: CDR1 LGHDT and CDR2 YNNKEL (reference sequence). This CDR3 contains 16 residues. Deletions cut 0 bases from V and 3 bases from J, with 14 bases between. The DNA of the CDR3 is TGTGCCAGCAGCCAAGATAGGCGCAGGCCGCACACTGAAGCTTTCTTT. It codes for CASSQDRRRPHTEAFF.

The chain joins TRBV28 to TRBJ1-4, with 11 bases aligning to TRBD1. Germline CDR1 is MDHEN and CDR2 is SYDVKM. The CDR3 has 15 residues. V lost 7 bases, J lost 8 bases, and 9 bases stayed unmatched. This chain's CDR3 is CASTEDRGQREKLFF. DNA of the CDR3: TGTGCCAGCACCGAGGACAGGGGGCAGCGCGAAAAACTGTTTTTT.

The chain recombines TRBV5-6 with TRBJ2-3; 8 bases match TRBD1. CDR1 and CDR2 from the germline V gene are SGHDT and YYEEEE. This CDR3 has 18 residues. V lost 2 bases to trimming and J lost 2 bases; unmatched junction nucleotides: 13. The CDR3 loop reads CASSLPFDRTGITDTQYF. The CDR3 DNA follows: TGTGCCAGCAGCTTACCCTTTGATCGGACAGGGATCACAGATACGCAGTATTTT.

The J gene is TRBJ1-2, the V gene TRBV2; the match to TRBD1 covers 7 bases. CDR3 length: 18 amino acids. Germline CDR1 reads SNHLY; CDR2 reads FYNNEI. V gave up 5 bases and J gave up 5 bases; unmatched junction bases: 20. This chain's CDR3 is CASSRPGTASDRGYGYTF. The CDR3 nucleotides are TGTGCCAGCAGTAGACCCGGGACAGCGTCCGATAGAGGGTATGGCTACACCTTC.

The chain recombines TRBV7-2 with TRBJ2-1; D is possibly TRBD1 (7 bases). The germline V gene encodes CDR1 SGHTA and CDR2 FQGNSA. This CDR3 contains 13 residues. V was pared by 1 base and J by 14 bases, with 15 bases between. CDR3 nucleotides: TGTGCCAGCAGCTTAGGGGCAGGGGGGATTGAGTTCTTC. Its translation is CASSLGAGGIEFF.

V and J are TRBV7-2 and TRBJ2-4, with D possibly matching TRBD1 (7 bases). The CDR3 has 14 residues. V lost 7 bases, J lost 3 bases, and 13 bases lay in between. Germline assignment: CDR1 SGHTA and CDR2 FQGNSA. CDR3 DNA sequence: TGTGCCAGCACCAGGGGGGCCGGCAAAAACATTCAGTACTTC. Translation: CASTRGAGKNIQYF.

This rearrangement joins TRBV9 to TRBJ1-5; D is ambiguous. CDR1 SGDLS and CDR2 YYNGEE come from the germline V gene. The ends were cut back, 0 bases at V and 1 base at J, with 5 bases in the middle. The CDR3 extends over 14 amino acids. Here the CDR3 reads CASSVAQSNQPQHF. Written as DNA, the CDR3 is TGTGCCAGCAGCGTAGCACAGAGCAATCAGCCCCAGCATTTT.

The chain uses TRBV5-1 and TRBJ1-4; D possibly corresponds to TRBD1 (5 bases). V dropped 6 bases and J dropped 5 bases, with 17 bases sitting between them. Germline-derived CDR1 and CDR2 are SGHRS and YFSETQ. The CDR3 sequence is 15 residues long. CDR3 sequence reads: CASKRLGRGNEKLFF. DNA of the CDR3: TGCGCCAGCAAGAGGCTCGGTCGGGGGAATGAAAAACTGTTTTTT.